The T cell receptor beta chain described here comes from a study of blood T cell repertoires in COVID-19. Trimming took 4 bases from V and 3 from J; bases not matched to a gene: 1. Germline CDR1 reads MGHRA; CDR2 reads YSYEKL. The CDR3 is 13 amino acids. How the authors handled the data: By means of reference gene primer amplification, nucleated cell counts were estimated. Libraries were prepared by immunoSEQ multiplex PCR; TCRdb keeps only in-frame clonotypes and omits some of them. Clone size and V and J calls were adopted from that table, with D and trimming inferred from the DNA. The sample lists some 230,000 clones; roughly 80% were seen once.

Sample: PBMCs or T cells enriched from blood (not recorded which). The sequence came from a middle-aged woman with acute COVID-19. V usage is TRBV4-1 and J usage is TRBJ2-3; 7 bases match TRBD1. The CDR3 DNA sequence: TGCGCCAGCAGCCCGGGACAGACAGATACGCAGTATTTT. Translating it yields CASSPGQTDTQYF.